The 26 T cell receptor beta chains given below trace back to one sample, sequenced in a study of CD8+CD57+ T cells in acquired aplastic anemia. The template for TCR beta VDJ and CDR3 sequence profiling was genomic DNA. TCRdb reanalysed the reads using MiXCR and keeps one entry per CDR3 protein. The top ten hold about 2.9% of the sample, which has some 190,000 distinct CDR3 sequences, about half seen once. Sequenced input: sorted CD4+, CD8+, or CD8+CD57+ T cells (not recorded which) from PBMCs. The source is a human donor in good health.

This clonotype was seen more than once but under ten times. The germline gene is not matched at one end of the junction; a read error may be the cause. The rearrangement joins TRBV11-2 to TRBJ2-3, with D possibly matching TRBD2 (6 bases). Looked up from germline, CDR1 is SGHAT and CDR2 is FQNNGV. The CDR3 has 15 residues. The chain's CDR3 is CASSLLRGKTDTRYF. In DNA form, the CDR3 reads TGTGCCAGCAGCTTATTGCGGGGAAAAACAGATACGCGGTATTTT.

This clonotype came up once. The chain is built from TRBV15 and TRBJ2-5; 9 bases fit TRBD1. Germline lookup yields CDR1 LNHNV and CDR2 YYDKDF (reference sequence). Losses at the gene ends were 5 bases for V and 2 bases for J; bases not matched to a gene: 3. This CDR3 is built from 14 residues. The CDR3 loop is CATSPDRGQETQYF. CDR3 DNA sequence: TGTGCCACCAGCCCTGACAGGGGGCAAGAGACCCAGTACTTC.

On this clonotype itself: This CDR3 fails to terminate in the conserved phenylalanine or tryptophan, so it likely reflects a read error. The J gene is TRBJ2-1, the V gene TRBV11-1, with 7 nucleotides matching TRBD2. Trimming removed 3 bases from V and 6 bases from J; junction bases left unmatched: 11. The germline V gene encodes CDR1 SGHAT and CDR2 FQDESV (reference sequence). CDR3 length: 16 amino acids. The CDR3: CASSFSRLAEINEQFS. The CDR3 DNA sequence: TGTGCCAGCAGCTTCAGTCGGCTAGCGGAGATCAATGAGCAGTTCTCC.

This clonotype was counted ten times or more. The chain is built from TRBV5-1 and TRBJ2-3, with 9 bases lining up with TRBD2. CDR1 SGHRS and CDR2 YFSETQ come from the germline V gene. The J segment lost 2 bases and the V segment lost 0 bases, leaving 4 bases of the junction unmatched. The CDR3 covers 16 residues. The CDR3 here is CASSLGASGITDTQYF. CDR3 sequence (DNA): TGCGCCAGCAGCTTGGGGGCTAGCGGGATCACAGATACGCAGTATTTT.

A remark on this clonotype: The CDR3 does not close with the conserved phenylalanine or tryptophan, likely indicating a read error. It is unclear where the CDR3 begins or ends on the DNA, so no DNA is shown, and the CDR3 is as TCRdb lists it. The CDR3 loop is CASSLRRDTGELSS. The J gene is TRBJ2-2, the V gene TRBV7-2; the D call TRBD2 from the table was never checked on the DNA. Inclusive of both ends, the CDR3 amounts to 14 amino acids. Germline CDR1 reads SGHTA; CDR2 reads FQGNSA.

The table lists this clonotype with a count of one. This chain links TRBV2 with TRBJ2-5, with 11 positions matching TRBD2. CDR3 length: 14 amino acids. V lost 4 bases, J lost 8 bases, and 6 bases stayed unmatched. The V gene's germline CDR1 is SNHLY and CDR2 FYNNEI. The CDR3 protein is CASSVASGRYTQYF. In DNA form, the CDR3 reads TGTGCCAGCAGTGTGGCTAGCGGGAGGTATACCCAGTACTTC.

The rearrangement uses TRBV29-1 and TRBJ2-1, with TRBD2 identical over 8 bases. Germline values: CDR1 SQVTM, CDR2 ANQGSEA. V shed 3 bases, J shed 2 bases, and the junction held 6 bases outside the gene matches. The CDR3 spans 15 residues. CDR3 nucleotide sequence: TGCAGCGTTGACTCCGGGACTAGGGCCTACAATGAGCAGTTCTTC. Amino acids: CSVDSGTRAYNEQFF.

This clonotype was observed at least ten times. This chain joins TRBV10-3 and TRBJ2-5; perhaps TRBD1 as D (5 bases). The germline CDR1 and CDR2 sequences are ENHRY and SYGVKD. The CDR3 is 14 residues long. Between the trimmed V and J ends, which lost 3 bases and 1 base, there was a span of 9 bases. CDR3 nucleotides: TGTGCCATCAGTGACAGGGTTCTCCAAGAGACCCAGTACTTC. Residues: CAISDRVLQETQYF.

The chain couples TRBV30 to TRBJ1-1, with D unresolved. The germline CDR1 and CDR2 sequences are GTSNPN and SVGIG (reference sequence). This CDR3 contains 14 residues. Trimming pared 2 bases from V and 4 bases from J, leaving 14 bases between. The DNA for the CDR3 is TGTGCCTGGAGTTTCGGTGGGAAGGGCACTGAAGCTTTCTTT. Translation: CAWSFGGKGTEAFF.

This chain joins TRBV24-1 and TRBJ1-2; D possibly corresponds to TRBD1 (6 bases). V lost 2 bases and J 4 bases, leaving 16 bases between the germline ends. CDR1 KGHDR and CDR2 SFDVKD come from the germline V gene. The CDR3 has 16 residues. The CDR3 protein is CATSDSREGGFYGYTF. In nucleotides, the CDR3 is TGTGCCACCAGTGATTCGAGGGAGGGGGGATTCTATGGCTACACCTTC.

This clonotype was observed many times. CDR3 sequence reads: CAISERNVEGLAGGNEQFF. The DNA for the CDR3 is TGTGCCATCAGTGAACGTAACGTAGAGGGACTAGCGGGAGGGAATGAGCAGTTCTTC. V gene TRBV10-3 combines with J gene TRBJ2-1; 16 bases agree with TRBD2. The V gene end was trimmed by 3 bases and the J gene end by 7 bases; junction bases not matched to a gene: 12. Germline values: CDR1 ENHRY, CDR2 SYGVKD. This CDR3 has 19 residues.

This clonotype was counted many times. CDR3 sequence: CASSSGQGETQYF. DNA for the CDR3: TGTGCCAGCAGCTCGGGACAGGGAGAGACCCAGTACTTC. V usage is TRBV7-2 and J usage is TRBJ2-5, with 9 bases identical to TRBD1. Trimming took 4 bases from V and 4 from J; bases not matched to a gene: 1. The germline V gene has CDR1 SGHTA and CDR2 FQGNSA. This CDR3 region has 13 residues.

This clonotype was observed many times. CDR3 residues: CASDDRGPNTEAFF. The CDR3 bases are TGTGCCAGCGATGACCGAGGACCGAACACTGAAGCTTTCTTT. The chain is built from TRBV6-6 and TRBJ1-1; the D is unclear. Trimming left V 8 bases short and J 1 base short, with 14 bases between. The CDR3 extends over 14 amino acids. The germline V gene encodes CDR1 MNHNY and CDR2 SVGAGI (reference sequence).

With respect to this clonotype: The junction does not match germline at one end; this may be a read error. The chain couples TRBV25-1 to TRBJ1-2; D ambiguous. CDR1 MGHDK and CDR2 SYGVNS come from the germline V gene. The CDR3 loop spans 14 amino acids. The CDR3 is CASSEFTEAGGYAF. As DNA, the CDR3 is TGTGCCAGCAGTGAATTCACGGAGGCCGGTGGCTACGCCTTC.

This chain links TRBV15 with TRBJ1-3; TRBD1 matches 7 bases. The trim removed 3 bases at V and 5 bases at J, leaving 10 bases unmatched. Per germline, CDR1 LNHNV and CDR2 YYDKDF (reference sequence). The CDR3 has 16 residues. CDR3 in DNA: TGTGCCACCAGCAGGACAGGGAAGGTTGATAGAAACACCATATATTTT. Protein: CATSRTGKVDRNTIYF.

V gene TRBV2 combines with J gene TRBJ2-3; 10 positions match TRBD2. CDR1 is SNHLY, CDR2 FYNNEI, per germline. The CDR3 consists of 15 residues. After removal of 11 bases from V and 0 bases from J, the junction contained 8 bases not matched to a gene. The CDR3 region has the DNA TGTGCCGCCGGAGCGGGAGGGCTTAGCACAGATACGCAGTATTTT. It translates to CAAGAGGLSTDTQYF.

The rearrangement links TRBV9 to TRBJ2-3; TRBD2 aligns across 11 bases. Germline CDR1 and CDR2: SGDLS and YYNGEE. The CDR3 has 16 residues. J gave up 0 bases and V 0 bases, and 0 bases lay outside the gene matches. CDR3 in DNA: TGTGCCAGCAGCGTAGTAGCGGGAGGGAGCACAGATACGCAGTATTTT. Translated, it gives CASSVVAGGSTDTQYF.

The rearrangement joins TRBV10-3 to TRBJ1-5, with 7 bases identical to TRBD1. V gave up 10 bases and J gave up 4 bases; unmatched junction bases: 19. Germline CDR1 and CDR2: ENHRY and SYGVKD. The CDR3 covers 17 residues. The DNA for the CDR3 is TGTGCCACAGGAGGAGACAGGGTGGGTTGGAAAAATCAGCCCCAGCATTTT. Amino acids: CATGGDRVGWKNQPQHF.

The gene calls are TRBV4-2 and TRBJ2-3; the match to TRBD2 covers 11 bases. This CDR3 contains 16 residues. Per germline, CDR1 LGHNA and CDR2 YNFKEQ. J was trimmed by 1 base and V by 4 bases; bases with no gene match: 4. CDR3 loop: CASSPLAGGGTDTQYF. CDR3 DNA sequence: TGTGCCAGCAGCCCTTTAGCGGGAGGGGGCACAGATACGCAGTATTTT.

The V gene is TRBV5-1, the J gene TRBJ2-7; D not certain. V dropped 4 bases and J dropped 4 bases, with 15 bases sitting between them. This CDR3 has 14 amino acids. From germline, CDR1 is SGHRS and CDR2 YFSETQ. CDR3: CASSPGKVVYEQYF. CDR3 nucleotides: TGCGCCAGCAGCCCCGGAAAAGTCGTTTACGAGCAGTACTTC. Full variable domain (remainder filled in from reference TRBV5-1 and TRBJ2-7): KAGVTQTPRYLIKTRGQQVTLSCSPISGHRSVSWYQQTPGQGLQFLFEYFSETQRNKGNFPGRFSGRQFSNSRSEMNVSTLELGDSALYLCASSPGKVVYEQYFGPGTRLTVT.

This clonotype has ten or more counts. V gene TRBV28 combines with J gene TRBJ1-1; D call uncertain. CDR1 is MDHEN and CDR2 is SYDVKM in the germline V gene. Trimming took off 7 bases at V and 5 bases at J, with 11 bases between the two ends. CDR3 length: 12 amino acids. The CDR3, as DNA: TGTGCCAGCATCCCAGGAGGGACTGAAGCTTTCTTT. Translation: CASIPGGTEAFF.

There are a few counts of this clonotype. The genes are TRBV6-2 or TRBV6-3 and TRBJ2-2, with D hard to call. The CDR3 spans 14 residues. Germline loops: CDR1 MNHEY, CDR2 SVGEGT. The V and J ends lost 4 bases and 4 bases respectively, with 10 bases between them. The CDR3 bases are TGTGCCAGCAGTTTGGGCTACTCCACCGGGGAGCTGTTTTTT. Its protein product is CASSLGYSTGELFF.

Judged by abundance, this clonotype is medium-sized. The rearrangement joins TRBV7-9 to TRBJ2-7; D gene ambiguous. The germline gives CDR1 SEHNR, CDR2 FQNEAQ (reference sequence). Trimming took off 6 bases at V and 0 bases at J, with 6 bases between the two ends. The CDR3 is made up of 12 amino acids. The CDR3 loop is CASSSSSYEQYF. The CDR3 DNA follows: TGTGCCAGCAGTTCATCCTCCTACGAGCAGTACTTC.

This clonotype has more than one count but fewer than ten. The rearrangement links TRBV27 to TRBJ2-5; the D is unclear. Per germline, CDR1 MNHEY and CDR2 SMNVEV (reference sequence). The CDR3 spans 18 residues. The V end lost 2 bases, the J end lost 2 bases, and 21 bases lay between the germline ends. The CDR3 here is CASSLLPPWLGSQETQYF. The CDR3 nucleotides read TGTGCCAGCAGTTTACTCCCTCCCTGGCTAGGATCACAAGAGACCCAGTACTTC.

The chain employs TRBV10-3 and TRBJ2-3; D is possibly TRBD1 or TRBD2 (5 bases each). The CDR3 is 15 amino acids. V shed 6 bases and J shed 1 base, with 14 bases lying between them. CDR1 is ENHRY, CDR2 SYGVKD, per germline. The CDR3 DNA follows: TGTGCCATCAGAGGGGTAGGGGACGGCACAGATACGCAGTATTTT. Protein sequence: CAIRGVGDGTDTQYF.

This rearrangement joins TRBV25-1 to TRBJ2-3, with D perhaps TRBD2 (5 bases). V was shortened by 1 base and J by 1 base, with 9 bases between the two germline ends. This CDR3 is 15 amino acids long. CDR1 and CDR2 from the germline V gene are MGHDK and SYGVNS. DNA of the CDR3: TGTGCCAGCAGTGAATCAGGACTTCGCACAGATACGCAGTATTTT. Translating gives CASSESGLRTDTQYF.